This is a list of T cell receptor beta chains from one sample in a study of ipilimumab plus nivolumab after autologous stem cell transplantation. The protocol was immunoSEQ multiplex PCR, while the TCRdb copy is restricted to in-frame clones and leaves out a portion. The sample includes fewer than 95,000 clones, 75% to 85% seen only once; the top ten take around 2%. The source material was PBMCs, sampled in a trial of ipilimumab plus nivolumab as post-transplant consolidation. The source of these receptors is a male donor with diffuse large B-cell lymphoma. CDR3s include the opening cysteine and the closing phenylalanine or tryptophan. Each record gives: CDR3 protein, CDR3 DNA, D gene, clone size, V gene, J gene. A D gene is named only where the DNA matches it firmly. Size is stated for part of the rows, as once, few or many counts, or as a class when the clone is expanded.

CDR3aa: CASSRTSGGRSDTQYF
CDR3nt: TGTGCCAGCAGCCGTACTAGCGGAGGCCGCTCAGATACGCAGTATTTT
d_gene: TRBD2
abundance: NA
v_gene: TRBV5-4
j_gene: TRBJ2-3

CDR3aa: CATSRDRAGGGYTF
CDR3nt: TGTGCCACCAGCAGAGATCGGGCAGGGGGCGGCTACACCTTC
d_gene: TRBD1
abundance: once
v_gene: TRBV15
j_gene: TRBJ1-2

CDR3aa: CSVRGGPTDTQYF
CDR3nt: TGCAGCGTCCGCGGGGGGCCCACAGATACGCAGTATTTT
d_gene: TRBD2
abundance: NA
v_gene: TRBV29-1
j_gene: TRBJ2-3

CDR3aa: CASSIEAASGANVLTF
CDR3nt: TGTGCCAGTAGTATAGAGGCGGCCTCTGGGGCCAACGTCCTGACTTTC
d_gene: NA
abundance: NA
v_gene: TRBV19
j_gene: TRBJ2-6

CDR3aa: CASSLNGAYEQYF
CDR3nt: TGTGCCAGCAGCTTAAACGGGGCGTACGAGCAGTACTTC
d_gene: NA
abundance: NA
v_gene: TRBV11-3
j_gene: TRBJ2-7

CDR3aa: CASSLEGLRDQPQHF
CDR3nt: TGCGCCAGCAGCTTGGAAGGGCTGAGAGATCAGCCCCAGCATTTT
d_gene: NA
abundance: NA
v_gene: TRBV5-1
j_gene: TRBJ1-5

CDR3aa: CASRGSAGDTQYF
CDR3nt: TGCGCCAGCAGGGGAAGCGCTGGAGATACGCAGTATTTT
d_gene: NA
abundance: NA
v_gene: TRBV4-3
j_gene: TRBJ2-3

CDR3aa: CASSLQAGSTGELFF
CDR3nt: TGTGCCAGCAGCTTGCAAGCAGGGAGCACCGGGGAGCTGTTTTTT
d_gene: NA
abundance: NA
v_gene: TRBV5-4
j_gene: TRBJ2-2

CDR3aa: CASSLGMNTEAFF
CDR3nt: TGTGCCAGCTCCCTCGGCATGAACACTGAAGCTTTCTTT
d_gene: NA
abundance: NA
v_gene: TRBV18
j_gene: TRBJ1-1

CDR3aa: CASSLASGGGELFF
CDR3nt: TGTGCCAGCAGCTTGGCTAGCGGGGGCGGGGAGCTGTTTTTT
d_gene: TRBD2
abundance: once
v_gene: TRBV7-2
j_gene: TRBJ2-2

CDR3aa: CASSYRGRATNEKLFF
CDR3nt: TGTGCCAGCAGTTACAGGGGCCGTGCAACTAATGAAAAACTGTTTTTT
d_gene: NA
abundance: NA
v_gene: TRBV6-5
j_gene: TRBJ1-4

CDR3aa: CASSQDSRQGYEQYF
CDR3nt: TGCGCCAGCAGCCAAGATAGTCGACAGGGGTACGAGCAGTACTTC
d_gene: TRBD1
abundance: NA
v_gene: TRBV4-3
j_gene: TRBJ2-7

CDR3aa: CASSQDFAGGGGGYTF
CDR3nt: TGCGCCAGCAGCCAAGATTTCGCAGGGGGAGGAGGAGGCTACACCTTC
d_gene: TRBD1
abundance: NA
v_gene: TRBV4-1
j_gene: TRBJ1-2

CDR3aa: CASSSQMYEQYF
CDR3nt: TGTGCCAGCAGTTCTCAGATGTACGAGCAGTACTTC
d_gene: NA
abundance: NA
v_gene: TRBV6-5
j_gene: TRBJ2-7

CDR3aa: CASSRWSSGQETQYF
CDR3nt: TGCGCCAGCAGTCGGTGGTCTAGCGGACAAGAGACCCAGTACTTC
d_gene: TRBD2
abundance: NA
v_gene: TRBV4-1
j_gene: TRBJ2-5

CDR3aa: CASSQGSETQYF
CDR3nt: TGTGCCAGCAGCCAAGGTTCAGAGACCCAGTACTTC
d_gene: NA
abundance: NA
v_gene: TRBV14
j_gene: TRBJ2-5

CDR3aa: CASSEAGDTQYF
CDR3nt: TGTGCCAGCAGTGAAGCCGGGGATACGCAGTATTTT
d_gene: NA
abundance: NA
v_gene: TRBV6-1
j_gene: TRBJ2-3

CDR3aa: CASSLAGLSYEQYF
CDR3nt: TGCGCCAGCAGCTTGGCGGGGTTAAGCTACGAGCAGTACTTC
d_gene: NA
abundance: few
v_gene: TRBV5-1
j_gene: TRBJ2-7

CDR3aa: CASSPTSSADTQYF
CDR3nt: TGTGCCAGCAGCCCGACTAGCTCCGCAGATACGCAGTATTTT
d_gene: TRBD2
abundance: NA
v_gene: TRBV7-3
j_gene: TRBJ2-3

CDR3aa: CASRLGGGTDTQYF
CDR3nt: TGTGCCAGCAGATTGGGGGGGGGAACAGATACGCAGTATTTT
d_gene: TRBD2
abundance: NA
v_gene: TRBV2
j_gene: TRBJ2-3

CDR3aa: CASSQEGAGAGTQYF
CDR3nt: TGTGCCAGCAGCCAAGAAGGGGCCGGGGCGGGGACCCAGTACTTC
d_gene: NA
abundance: NA
v_gene: TRBV4-2
j_gene: TRBJ2-5

CDR3aa: CASSVGGNSPLHF
CDR3nt: TGTGCCAGCAGCGTAGGGGGGAATTCACCCCTCCACTTT
d_gene: NA
abundance: NA
v_gene: TRBV9
j_gene: TRBJ1-6

CDR3aa: CASSLLGTDTQYF
CDR3nt: TGTGCCAGCAGTCTACTGGGAACAGATACGCAGTATTTT
d_gene: NA
abundance: NA
v_gene: TRBV6-5
j_gene: TRBJ2-3

CDR3aa: CASSFEGVGEKLFF
CDR3nt: TGTGCCAGCAGTTTCGAGGGGGTCGGTGAAAAACTGTTTTTT
d_gene: NA
abundance: NA
v_gene: TRBV27
j_gene: TRBJ1-4

CDR3aa: CASSSLSLGETQYF
CDR3nt: TGTGCCAGCAGCTCCCTGAGTCTGGGAGAGACCCAGTACTTC
d_gene: NA
abundance: NA
v_gene: TRBV5-6
j_gene: TRBJ2-5

CDR3aa: CSSVDPLGSTDTQYF
CDR3nt: TGCAGCAGCGTTGACCCCCTAGGGAGCACAGATACGCAGTATTTT
d_gene: NA
abundance: NA
v_gene: TRBV29-1
j_gene: TRBJ2-3

CDR3aa: CATSDRSSYNSPLHF
CDR3nt: TGTGCCACCTCGGACAGATCCTCCTATAATTCACCCCTCCACTTT
d_gene: NA
abundance: NA
v_gene: TRBV19
j_gene: TRBJ1-6

CDR3aa: CASSPRGSSASGNTIYF
CDR3nt: TGTGCCAGCAGCCCGAGGGGGTCCTCTGCCTCTGGAAACACCATATATTTT
d_gene: NA
abundance: NA
v_gene: TRBV5-6
j_gene: TRBJ1-3

CDR3aa: CASSGQIGQPQHF
CDR3nt: TGTGCCAGCAGTGGCCAGATAGGACAGCCCCAGCATTTT
d_gene: NA
abundance: NA
v_gene: TRBV6-1
j_gene: TRBJ1-5

CDR3aa: CAFTRGQSNQPQHF
CDR3nt: TGTGCCTTCACAAGAGGCCAGAGCAATCAGCCCCAGCATTTT
d_gene: NA
abundance: NA
v_gene: TRBV30
j_gene: TRBJ1-5

CDR3aa: CASSLFRGVGGRVADTQYF
CDR3nt: TGTGCCAGCAGCTTGTTCAGGGGGGTTGGGGGCCGTGTAGCAGATACGCAGTATTTT
d_gene: NA
abundance: NA
v_gene: TRBV5-4
j_gene: TRBJ2-3

CDR3aa: CASSRQGEAGYTF
CDR3nt: TGTGCCAGTAGTAGACAGGGGGAGGCTGGCTACACCTTC
d_gene: TRBD1
abundance: NA
v_gene: TRBV19
j_gene: TRBJ1-2

CDR3aa: CASSFRTDFEAFF
CDR3nt: TGTGCCAGCAGCTTCCGGACAGATTTTGAAGCTTTCTTT
d_gene: NA
abundance: NA
v_gene: TRBV5-4
j_gene: TRBJ1-1

CDR3aa: CASSVLAGARNTIYF
CDR3nt: TGTGCCAGCAGCGTACTGGCAGGGGCACGGAACACCATATATTTT
d_gene: NA
abundance: few
v_gene: TRBV9
j_gene: TRBJ1-3

CDR3aa: CASRWEATEAFF
CDR3nt: TGTGCCAGCAGATGGGAGGCCACTGAAGCTTTCTTT
d_gene: NA
abundance: NA
v_gene: TRBV6-1
j_gene: TRBJ1-1

CDR3aa: CASSVGVGSSYEQYF
CDR3nt: TGTGCCAGCAGCGTAGGCGTGGGATCCTCCTACGAGCAGTACTTC
d_gene: NA
abundance: NA
v_gene: TRBV9
j_gene: TRBJ2-7

CDR3aa: CASSPLQGFTDTQYF
CDR3nt: TGTGCCAGCAGCCCCCTACAGGGGTTCACAGATACGCAGTATTTT
d_gene: TRBD1
abundance: NA
v_gene: TRBV9
j_gene: TRBJ2-3